Here is one T cell receptor beta chain with its context. Its binding antigen is unknown. No much larger clone is present one base from it, and per-base qualities are unavailable. The data belong to a study of T cell responses to AZD1222 COVID-19 vaccine (dated by TCRdb to the early 2020s). In terms of the full investigation: TCR sequencing covered over 230 trial participants: 207 given two doses of AZD1222 and 26 given two doses of MenACWY control vaccine. Enrollment into the trials was organized by age into subgroups of 18-55, 56-69 and 70-plus years, and those subgroups contained approximately 160, 26 and 62 TCR-sequenced participants, respectively. What the work shows at the level of the full study, not this receptor alone: Conclusions about previously exposed vaccinees are limited because only six or seven AZD1222 recipients were SARS-CoV-2 seropositive at baseline. The 56-69-year group was small, and its depth increase did not reach significance, likely because of low power. Participants were mostly white British and included more females than males, and it was suggested by the authors that clonal diversity may have been underestimated. Because no samples from the day 14 peak response were available, repertoires could be characterized only after the peak T cell response. Vaccine-associated CD4 TCRs spanned the whole spike protein, with dominant responses in regions 160-218 and 743-854. Reportedly, close to half of the unique spike-specific TCRs recognized epitopes lying outside the regions that are mutated in the B.1.351 and B.1.1.7 variants. After two AZD1222 doses, spike-specific TCR breadth and depth were significantly higher than at day 0 and than in MenACWY recipients.

Sample time point, as interpreted from the label and publication: about 28 days (+/-7) after the second vaccine dose. Reading the label with the study, this specimen's treatment or condition is: meningococcal conjugate vaccine given as trial control. Vaccinee samples came from UK trials COV001 and COV002, including a single-blind randomized controlled phase 2/3 trial of AZD1222 (ChAdOx1 nCoV-19) in healthy adults. For TCRbeta chain sequencing, PBMC samples from trial participants were taken at day 0 and at day 28 after the second dose. The CDR3 regions of human TCRbeta chains were analyzed by immunosequencing. In the paper's pipeline: TCRs in the repertoires were matched against a reference library of SARS-CoV-2-specific TCRs that had been generated with the MIRA antigen-specificity platform. Breadth was defined as the fraction of unique TCRs that were SARS-CoV-2-associated, and depth was defined as the fraction of total T cells that were SARS-CoV-2-associated. Each spike-specific TCR was assigned to its reactive spike region and to a CD4 or CD8 class using the MIRA data. Log10-transformed breadth and depth values were compared by one-way ANOVA with Sidak's multiple comparisons tests. TCRdb took over this immuneACCESS table, retaining in-frame rearrangements with V and J assigned. Such tables are incomplete; in checked studies, under half of the missing clones stem from an unresolved V gene, and the remainder is unexplained. That table supplies the V and J calls and clone size; D and trimming were determined from the DNA. Recorded for this sample are some 80,000 clones; 88% of them occurred a single time. The ten largest clones capture approximately 11% of the sample.

The CDR3 spans 15 residues, from the cysteine through the phenylalanine. Left in the record is the CDR3 DNA by itself, 45 bases read in frame from the first base. As encoded in the germline V gene (reference sequence), CDR1 is LNHDA while CDR2 is SQIVND. Germline trimming: 6 bases from V, 0 bases from J; junction bases outside gene matches: 7. The sample here was peripheral blood, taken 28 days after the second dose of the MenACWY control vaccine. Rearrangement joined TRBV19 to TRBJ1-2; 7 central bases correspond to TRBD1. The clonotype comes from an adult who received the MenACWY meningococcal vaccine as a control. The CDR3: CASREDRTTNYGYTF. Read as DNA, the sequence is TGTGCCAGTAGGGAGGACAGGACCACTAACTATGGCTACACCTTC.